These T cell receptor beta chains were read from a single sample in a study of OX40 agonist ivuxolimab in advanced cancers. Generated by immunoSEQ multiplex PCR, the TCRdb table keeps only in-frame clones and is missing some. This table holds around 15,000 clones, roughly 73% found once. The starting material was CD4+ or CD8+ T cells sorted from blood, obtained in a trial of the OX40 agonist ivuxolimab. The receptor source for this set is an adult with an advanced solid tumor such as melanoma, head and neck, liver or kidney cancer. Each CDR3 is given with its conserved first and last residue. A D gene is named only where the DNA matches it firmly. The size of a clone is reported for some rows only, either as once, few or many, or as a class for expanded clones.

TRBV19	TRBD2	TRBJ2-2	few	TGTGCCAGTAGTATCCTAGCGGGGGCGAACACCGGGGAGCTGTTTTTT	CASSILAGANTGELFF
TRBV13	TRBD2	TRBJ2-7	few	TGTGCCAGCGGAGGAGGGGGGACTAGCGGAATGTACGAGCAGTACTTC	CASGGGGTSGMYEQYF
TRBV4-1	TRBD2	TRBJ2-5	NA	TGCGCCAGCAGCCAACTTAGCGGGAGTGGTCAAGAGACCCAGTACTTC	CASSQLSGSGQETQYF
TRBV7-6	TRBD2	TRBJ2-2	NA	TGTGCCAGCAGCCCAAGGAGCGGGAGCAACACCGGGGAGCTGTTTTTT	CASSPRSGSNTGELFF
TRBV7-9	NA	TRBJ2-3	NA	TGTGCCAGCGAGGGGGGGGGCCCAGATACGCAGTATTTT	CASEGGGPDTQYF
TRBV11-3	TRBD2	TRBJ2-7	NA	TGTGCCAGCAGCTCCTTGGCACTAGCGGGAGACTACGAGCAGTACTTC	CASSSLALAGDYEQYF
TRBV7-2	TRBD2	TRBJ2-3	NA	TGTGCCAGCAGGTCCGGACTAGCCAGCACAGATACGCAGTATTTT	CASRSGLASTDTQYF
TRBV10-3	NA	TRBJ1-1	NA	TGTGCCATCAGTGAAGGCAGGTACACCGAACACACTGAAGCTTTCTTT	CAISEGRYTEHTEAFF
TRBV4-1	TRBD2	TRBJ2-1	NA	TGCGCCAGCAGCCAACACGCTAGCGGGAGCATAGGTTACAATGAGCAGTTCTTC	CASSQHASGSIGYNEQFF
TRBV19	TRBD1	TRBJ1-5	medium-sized	TGTGCCAGTAGTATAAGGGGGCGCGGTCAGCCCCAGCATTTT	CASSIRGRGQPQHF
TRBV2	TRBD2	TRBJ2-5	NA	TGTGCCAGCACCGGGACTAACTGGCTCCAAGAGACCCAGTACTTC	CASTGTNWLQETQYF
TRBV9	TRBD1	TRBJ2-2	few	TGTGCCAGCAGCGTCGGGCAGGGGGCCGCCGGGGAGCTGTTTTTT	CASSVGQGAAGELFF
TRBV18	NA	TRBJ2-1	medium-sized	TGTGCCAGCTCAAGTACAGGTTACTCCTACAATGAGCAGTTCTTC	CASSSTGYSYNEQFF
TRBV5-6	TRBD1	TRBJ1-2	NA	TGTGCCAGCAGCAAACAGGGGGCGGTGTCGTATGGCTACACCTTC	CASSKQGAVSYGYTF
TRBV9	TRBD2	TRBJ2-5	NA	TGTGCCAGCAGCGTAGAAGCGGGGGAAGAGACCCAGTACTTC	CASSVEAGEETQYF
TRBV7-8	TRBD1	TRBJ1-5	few	TGTGCCAGCAGCTTACCGGGACAGGGGGCGGGCAATCAGCCCCAGCATTTT	CASSLPGQGAGNQPQHF
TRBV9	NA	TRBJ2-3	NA	TGTGCCAGCAGCCCTGTGGGCTCACCCACAGATACGCAGTATTTT	CASSPVGSPTDTQYF
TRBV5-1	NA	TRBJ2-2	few	TGCGCCAGCAGCTACCACTACGGGGAGCTGTTTTTT	CASSYHYGELFF
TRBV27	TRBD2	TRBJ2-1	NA	TGTGCCAGCAGTTCCGGACTAGCGGGGTCTAATGAGCAGTTCTTC	CASSSGLAGSNEQFF
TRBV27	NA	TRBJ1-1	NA	TGTGCCAGCAGGGGTATGAACACTGAAGCTTTCTTT	CASRGMNTEAFF
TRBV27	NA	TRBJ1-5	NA	TGTGCCAGCAGTTCTTTACCCGCACACAATCAGCCCCAGCATTTT	CASSSLPAHNQPQHF
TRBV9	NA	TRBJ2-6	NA	TGTGCCAGCAGCGTAGGGAGGAACCGCGGCCTCGCGACCAACGTCCTGACTTTC	CASSVGRNRGLATNVLTF
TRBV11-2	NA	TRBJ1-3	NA	TGTGCCAGCAGCTTAGGAGCAGCCTCTGGAAACACCATATATTTT	CASSLGAASGNTIYF
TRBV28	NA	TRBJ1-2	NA	TGTGCCAGCAGTTTAGACCTACCCTATGGCTACACCTTC	CASSLDLPYGYTF
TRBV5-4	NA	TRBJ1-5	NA	TGTGCCAGCAGCTCAGCCGGCCAGCCCCAGCATTTT	CASSSAGQPQHF
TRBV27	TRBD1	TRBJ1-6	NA	TGTGCCAGCAGTCCACAGGGGCCGCTATATAATTCACCCCTCCACTTT	CASSPQGPLYNSPLHF
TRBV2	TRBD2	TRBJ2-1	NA	TGTGCCAGCATTTTAAACGGACTAGCGGGTAATGAGCAGTTCTTC	CASILNGLAGNEQFF
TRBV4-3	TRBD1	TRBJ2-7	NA	TGCGCCAGCAGCCCCGACAGGGGCGGGTACGAGCAGTACTTC	CASSPDRGGYEQYF
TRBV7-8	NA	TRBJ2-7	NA	TGTGCCAGCAGCTTAGACCCCAGAGGGGCCTACGAGCAGTACTTC	CASSLDPRGAYEQYF